One and the same sample provided the 8 T cell receptor beta chains below, sequenced in a study of Ad26.COV2.S vaccination and SARS-CoV-2 variants. Sequenced by immunoSEQ multiplex PCR; TCRdb stores in-frame clones only, minus some. The sample holds 440,000 or so clones, 80% to 95% seen once. Treatment described: over 15 received Ad26.COV2.S at low or high dose, single or two shots; several received placebo; per-sample allocation not given. The investigators took samples on day 63 after the first vaccine or placebo injection. Sequences were derived from peripheral blood, sampled in a trial of Ad26.COV2.S vaccine versus placebo. The receptors here all came from a person between 18 and 65 years old who received the Ad26.COV2.S COVID-19 vaccine or a placebo.

The sample holds one count of this clone. The genes are TRBV5-1 and TRBJ1-6, with TRBD1 as a possible D gene (6 bases). The germline V gene encodes CDR1 SGHRS and CDR2 YFSETQ. The CDR3 has 15 residues. Trimming cost V 6 bases and J 5 bases, with 15 bases left between them. Written as DNA, the CDR3 is TGCGCCAGCAAACCCAACAGGGAGGATAATTCACCCCTCCACTTT. This codes for CASKPNREDNSPLHF.

This clone appeared a single time. In DNA, the CDR3 is TGTGCCAGTAGTATATTGGGACAGGGAATGAACGAGCAGTACTTC. Its translation: CASSILGQGMNEQYF. The rearrangement links TRBV19 to TRBJ2-7; 9 nucleotides agree with TRBD1. J was trimmed by 5 bases and V by 2 bases; bases with no gene match: 7. CDR3 size: 15 residues. CDR1 is LNHDA and CDR2 is SQIVND in the germline V gene (reference sequence).

The V and J genes are TRBV11-2 and TRBJ1-6; D gene unclear. Germline V lookup: CDR1 SGHAT, CDR2 FQNNGV. V was clipped by 0 bases and J by 2 bases, with 11 bases between them. The CDR3 loop spans 17 amino acids. Here the CDR3 reads CASSLDQGRTYNSPLHF. The DNA of the CDR3 is TGTGCCAGCAGCTTAGATCAAGGGAGGACCTATAATTCACCCCTCCACTTT.

V and J are TRBV6-5 and TRBJ1-2; the match to TRBD1 covers 7 bases. Germline CDR1 MNHEY, CDR2 SVGAGI. The CDR3 sequence is 14 residues long. After removal of 6 bases from V and 4 bases from J, the junction contained 8 bases not matched to a gene. CDR3 amino acids: CASRETGPVYGYTF. Here the CDR3 DNA reads TGTGCCAGCAGGGAGACAGGGCCAGTCTATGGCTACACCTTC.

The CDR3 region is CASSHGTGLNEKLFF. DNA of the CDR3: TGCGCCAGCAGCCACGGGACAGGCCTTAATGAAAAACTGTTTTTT. The rearrangement links TRBV4-3 to TRBJ1-4; 8 bases agree with TRBD1. CDR3 size: 15 residues. After removal of 3 bases from V and 4 bases from J, the junction contained 4 bases not matched to a gene. Germline values: CDR1 LGHNA, CDR2 YSLEER.

The V gene is TRBV27, the J gene TRBJ2-5; tentative D call: TRBD2 (5 bases). Germline lookup yields CDR1 MNHEY and CDR2 SMNVEV (reference sequence). CDR3 length: 16 residues. V was cut by 5 bases and J by 3 bases, with 19 bases left in between. The CDR3 region is CASSPIGGRPKETQYF. CDR3 sequence (DNA): TGTGCCAGCAGTCCTATCGGCGGGCGACCTAAAGAGACCCAGTACTTC.

This chain uses TRBV6-1 with TRBJ2-7; perhaps TRBD1 as D (6 bases). V gave up 10 bases and J gave up 3 bases, with 19 bases separating them. Per the germline V gene, CDR1 is MNHNS and CDR2 is SASEGT. CDR3 size: 14 residues. The CDR3 sequence: CATREWQGHYEQYF. CDR3 coding DNA: TGTGCCACCCGTGAATGGCAGGGGCACTACGAGCAGTACTTC.

V is TRBV10-1 and J is TRBJ2-2; D call uncertain. Germline V lookup: CDR1 WNHNN, CDR2 SYGVQD (reference sequence). Trimming took off 0 bases at V and 7 bases at J, with 6 bases between the two ends. The CDR3 runs 13 residues. Here the CDR3 reads CASSESSIGELFF. CDR3 bases: TGCGCCAGCAGTGAGTCGTCGATCGGGGAGCTGTTTTTT.